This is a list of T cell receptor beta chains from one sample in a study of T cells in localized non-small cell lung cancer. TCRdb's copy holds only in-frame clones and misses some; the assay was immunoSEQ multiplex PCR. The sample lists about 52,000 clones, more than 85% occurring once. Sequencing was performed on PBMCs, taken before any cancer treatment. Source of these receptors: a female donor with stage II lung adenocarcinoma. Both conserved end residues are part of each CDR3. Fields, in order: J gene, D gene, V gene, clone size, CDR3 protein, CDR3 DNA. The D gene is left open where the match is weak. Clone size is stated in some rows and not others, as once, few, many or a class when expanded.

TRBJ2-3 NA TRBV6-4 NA CASSTTMRTDTQYF TGTGCCAGCAGTACGACTATGCGCACAGATACGCAGTATTTT
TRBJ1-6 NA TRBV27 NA CASSLPLRLNSPLHF TGTGCCAGCAGTTTGCCCCTCCGGCTAAATTCACCCCTCCACTTT
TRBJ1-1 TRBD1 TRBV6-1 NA CASSAEGAVNTEVFF TGTGCCAGCAGTGCCGAGGGGGCAGTGAACACTGAAGTTTTCTTT
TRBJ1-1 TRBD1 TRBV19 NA CATRTGGPEAFF TGTGCCACCAGGACAGGGGGCCCTGAAGCTTTCTTT
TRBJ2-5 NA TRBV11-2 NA CASSQRQLQETQYF TGTGCCAGCAGCCAACGACAGCTCCAAGAGACCCAGTACTTC
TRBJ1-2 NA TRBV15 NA CATSPRQGNYGYTF TGTGCCACCAGCCCCCGGCAGGGAAACTATGGCTACACCTTC
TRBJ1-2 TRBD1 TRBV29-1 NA CSVQGDHGYTF TGCAGCGTCCAGGGGGACCATGGCTACACCTTC
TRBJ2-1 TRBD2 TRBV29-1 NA CSALTSGNYNEQFF TGCAGCGCCTTGACTAGCGGGAATTACAATGAGCAGTTCTTC
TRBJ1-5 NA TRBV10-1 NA CASSEYRPKRTGFNQPQHF TGCGCCAGCAGTGAGTACCGCCCTAAGCGTACAGGGTTCAATCAGCCCCAGCATTTT
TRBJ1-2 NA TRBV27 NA CASRPVTIGPGGYTF TGTGCCAGCAGACCTGTGACTATTGGCCCAGGAGGCTACACCTTC
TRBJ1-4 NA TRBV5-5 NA CASSPGPTSTGNEKLFF TGTGCCAGCAGCCCGGGACCCACCTCAACGGGTAATGAAAAACTGTTTTTT
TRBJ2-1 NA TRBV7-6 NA CASSYMDNEQFF TGTGCCAGCAGCTACATGGACAATGAGCAGTTCTTC
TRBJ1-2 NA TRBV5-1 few CASSLESYGYTF TGCGCCAGCAGCCTGGAAAGCTATGGCTACACCTTC
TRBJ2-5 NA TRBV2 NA CASRIVGETQYF TGTGCCAGTCGTATAGTGGGGGAGACCCAGTACTTC
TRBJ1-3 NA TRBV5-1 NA CASSLVQLGNTIYF TGCGCCAGCAGCTTGGTGCAGCTGGGAAACACCATATATTTT
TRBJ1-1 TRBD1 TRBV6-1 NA CASRDRAQSFVAFF TGTGCCAGTAGGGACAGGGCGCAATCGTTCGTGGCTTTCTTT
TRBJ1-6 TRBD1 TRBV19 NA CARKTTGGYNSPLHF TGTGCCAGGAAGACGACAGGGGGGTATAATTCACCCCTCCACTTT
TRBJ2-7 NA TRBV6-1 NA CASRAVSYEQYF TGTGCCAGCCGGGCTGTCTCCTACGAGCAGTACTTC
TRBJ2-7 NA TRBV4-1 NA CASSHPGVYEQYF TGCGCCAGCAGCCATCCCGGGGTTTACGAGCAGTACTTC
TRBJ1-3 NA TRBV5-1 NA CASSLAGPSAGNTIYF TGCGCCAGCAGCTTGGCCGGACCTTCAGCAGGAAACACCATATATTTT
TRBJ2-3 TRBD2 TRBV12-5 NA CASGPGLAGSTDTQYF TGTGCTAGTGGCCCTGGACTAGCGGGAAGCACAGATACGCAGTATTTT
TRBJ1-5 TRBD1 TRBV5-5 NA CASSWGDRENQPQHF TGTGCCAGCAGCTGGGGGGACAGGGAGAATCAGCCCCAGCATTTT
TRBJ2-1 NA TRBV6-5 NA CASRDDGGTYNEQFF TGTGCCAGCAGGGATGATGGGGGCACCTACAATGAGCAGTTCTTC
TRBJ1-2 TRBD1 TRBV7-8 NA CASSIRTGNFNYGYTF TGTGCCAGCAGCATACGGACAGGGAATTTTAACTATGGCTACACCTTC
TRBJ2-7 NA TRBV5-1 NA CASSSPTGGEQYF TGCGCCAGCAGCTCGCCGACAGGCGGCGAGCAGTACTTC
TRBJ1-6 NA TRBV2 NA CASRDRADNSPLHF TGTGCCAGCAGGGACAGAGCGGATAATTCACCCCTCCACTTT
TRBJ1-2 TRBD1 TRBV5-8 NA CASSSRQGPWVGYTF TGTGCCAGCAGTAGCCGACAGGGCCCGTGGGTTGGCTACACCTTC
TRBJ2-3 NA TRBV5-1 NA CASSFFSRTSSTDTQYF TGCGCCAGCAGCTTTTTTAGTCGAACCTCTAGCACAGATACGCAGTATTTT
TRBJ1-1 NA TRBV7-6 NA CASSSYRTMNTEAFF TGTGCCAGCAGCTCATACAGGACCATGAACACTGAAGCTTTCTTT
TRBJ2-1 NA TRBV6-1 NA CASRSSYNEQFF TGTGCCAGCAGGAGCTCCTACAATGAGCAGTTCTTC
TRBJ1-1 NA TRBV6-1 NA CASRVPSNTEAFF TGTGCCAGCAGAGTACCGTCGAACACTGAAGCTTTCTTT
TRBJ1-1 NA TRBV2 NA CASSDILAEAFF TGTGCCAGCAGTGATATCCTTGCTGAAGCTTTCTTT
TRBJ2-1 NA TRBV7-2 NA CASSLNRYNEQFF TGTGCCAGCAGCTTAAACCGCTACAATGAGCAGTTCTTC
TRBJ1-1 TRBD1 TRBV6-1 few CASRADRGGNTEAFF TGTGCCAGCAGGGCTGACAGGGGGGGAAACACTGAAGCTTTCTTT
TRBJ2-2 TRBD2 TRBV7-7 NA CASSPSGGNTGELFF TGTGCTAGCAGCCCCTCGGGAGGTAACACCGGGGAGCTGTTTTTT
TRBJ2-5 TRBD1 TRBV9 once CASSVGGTGRLETQYF TGTGCCAGCAGCGTAGGTGGGACAGGGCGATTGGAGACCCAGTACTTC
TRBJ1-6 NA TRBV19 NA CASESRARQGSTPLHF TGTGCCAGTGAGTCCAGAGCTCGGCAGGGATCGACACCCCTCCACTTT
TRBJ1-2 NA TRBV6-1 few CASRTESDSHYGYTF TGTGCCAGCAGGACAGAGTCGGACAGCCACTATGGCTACACCTTC
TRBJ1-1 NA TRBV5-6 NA CASSLSGVTEAFF TGTGCCAGCAGCTTGTCAGGGGTAACTGAAGCTTTCTTT
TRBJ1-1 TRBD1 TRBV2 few CASSQGEGTEAFF TGTGCCAGCAGCCAGGGGGAAGGGACTGAAGCTTTCTTT
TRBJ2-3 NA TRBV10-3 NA CAISSSERGSTDTQYF TGTGCCATCAGTTCTTCGGAACGGGGGAGCACAGATACGCAGTATTTT
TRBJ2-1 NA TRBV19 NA CASSTLLNLDRLRGQFF TGTGCCAGTAGTACCCTTCTTAATCTCGACAGACTGCGAGGGCAGTTCTTC
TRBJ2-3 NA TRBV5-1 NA CASSLGYGATDTQYF TGCGCCAGCAGCTTGGGATATGGGGCGACAGATACGCAGTATTTT
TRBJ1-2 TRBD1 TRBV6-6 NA CASRGTGGYTF TGTGCCAGCAGGGGGACAGGAGGCTACACCTTC
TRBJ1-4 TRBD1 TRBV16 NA CASRTGTGSEKLFF TGTGCCAGCAGGACCGGGACAGGGTCCGAAAAACTGTTTTTT
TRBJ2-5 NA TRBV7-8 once CASSYGQGGTQETQYF TGTGCCAGCAGCTACGGACAGGGAGGGACCCAAGAGACCCAGTACTTC
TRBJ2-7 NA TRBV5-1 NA CASSREGAPYEQYF TGCGCCAGCAGCCGGGAAGGGGCCCCCTACGAGCAGTACTTC
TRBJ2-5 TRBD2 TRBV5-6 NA CASSLVRGTGTRVETQYF TGTGCCAGCAGCTTGGTCCGGGGGACCGGGACTAGAGTTGAGACCCAGTACTTC
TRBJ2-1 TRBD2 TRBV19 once CASSIAGGLYNEQFF TGTGCCAGTAGTATCGCGGGGGGGCTCTACAATGAGCAGTTCTTC
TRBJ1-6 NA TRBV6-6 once CASRDGGLAGSPLHF TGTGCCAGCAGGGACGGGGGGCTGGCTGGGTCACCCCTCCACTTT
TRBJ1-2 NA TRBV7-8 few CASSPIRGDGYTF TGTGCCAGCAGCCCGATTCGCGGGGACGGCTACACCTTC
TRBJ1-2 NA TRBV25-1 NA CASSDTVYKGYGYTF TGTGCCAGCAGCGACACCGTATACAAAGGCTATGGCTACACCTTC
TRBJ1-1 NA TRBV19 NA CASGVSLGSRLNTEAFF TGTGCCAGTGGCGTATCGTTAGGTAGCAGGCTGAACACTGAAGCTTTCTTT
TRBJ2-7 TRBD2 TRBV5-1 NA CASRLTSGGANEQYF TGCGCCAGCAGACTGACTAGCGGGGGGGCCAACGAGCAGTACTTC
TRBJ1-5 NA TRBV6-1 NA CASSEPRARQPQHF TGTGCCAGCAGTGAACCCAGGGCAAGGCAGCCCCAGCATTTT